The 7 T cell receptor beta chains listed next were all sequenced from one sample in a study of PD-1 blockade in classical Hodgkin lymphoma. With no exception, relapse followed autologous stem cell transplantation in all patients, and brentuximab vedotin exposure varied. Data came from immunoSEQ multiplex PCR; TCRdb stores just in-frame clones and leaves some out. The sample has roughly 11,000 clones; 70% to 90% are singletons. The specimen was peripheral blood mononuclear cells (PBMCs), collected at baseline. These receptor sequences come from a human donor with classical Hodgkin lymphoma.

In this sample, this clone turned up a few times. The chain combines TRBV19 with TRBJ2-5; possibly TRBD2 for D (7 bases). The CDR3 is 12 residues long. The V gene's germline CDR1 is LNHDA and CDR2 SQIVND (reference sequence). V was trimmed by 7 bases and J by 5 bases, leaving 11 bases between them. The CDR3 DNA reads TGTGCCAGTATGGGGGGGCGGGAGACCCAGTACTTC. Its translation: CASMGGRETQYF. Combining the CDR3 with reference TRBV19 and TRBJ2-5 gives the whole variable domain DGGITQSPKYLFRKEGQNVTLSCEQNLNHDAMYWYRQDPGQGLRLIYYSQIVNDFQKGDIAEGYSVSREKKESFPLTVTSAQKNPTAFYLCASMGGRETQYFGPGTRLLVL.

This clone has only one observation. The J gene is TRBJ1-4, the V gene TRBV5-1; D might be TRBD1 (5 bases). Per germline, CDR1 SGHRS and CDR2 YFSETQ. The CDR3 loop spans 16 amino acids. Deletions cut 4 bases from V and 8 bases from J, with 21 bases between. CDR3 DNA sequence: TGCGCCAGCAGCCCGGAAAGGGGTTCCGGTTTCGAAAAACTGTTTTTT. Protein: CASSPERGSGFEKLFF.

The chain combines TRBV11-1 with TRBJ1-2; a possible D gene is TRBD1 (5 bases). The V end lost 0 bases, the J end lost 5 bases, and 10 bases lay between the germline ends. The V gene's germline CDR1 is SGHAT and CDR2 FQDESV (reference sequence). CDR3 length equals 14 residues. The DNA for the CDR3 is TGTGCCAGCAGCTTAGCGGGACGGCTTTATGGCTACACCTTC. This translates into CASSLAGRLYGYTF.

This clone was recorded only once. The chain links TRBV7-3 to TRBJ2-5; D is possibly TRBD2 (7 bases). The CDR3 consists of 16 residues. V lost 5 bases and J lost 11, with 27 bases in between. Germline V gives CDR1 SGHTA, CDR2 FQGTGA. CDR3 region: CASSPRGGGLPGEQYF. CDR3 sequence (DNA): TGTGCCAGCAGCCCCAGGGGAGGGGGGCTCCCGGGGGAGCAGTACTTC.

This clone has just a few counts. This chain joins TRBV27 and TRBJ2-3; D possibly corresponds to TRBD1 (6 bases). Germline CDR1 is MNHEY and CDR2 is SMNVEV (reference sequence). V was clipped by 6 bases and J by 2 bases, with 12 bases between them. The CDR3 length is 14 residues. The CDR3 spells CASSLGGTTDTQYF. The CDR3 DNA reads TGTGCCAGCAGCCTAGGGGGTACCACAGATACGCAGTATTTT.

This clone was seen only a few times. The rearrangement uses TRBV10-2 and TRBJ1-1; D unresolved. The CDR3 has 10 amino acids. The V end was cut by 8 bases, the J end by 5 bases, with 6 bases between. Germline lookup yields CDR1 WSHSY and CDR2 SAAADI. CDR3 region: CASVGTEAFF. The CDR3 bases are TGCGCCAGCGTAGGGACTGAAGCTTTCTTT.

This sequence joins TRBV27 and TRBJ1-2, with TRBD1 identical over 9 bases. The CDR3 is 16 residues long. CDR1 is MNHEY, CDR2 SMNVEV, per germline (reference sequence). The junction had 14 bases not matched to a gene; V was cut back by 2 bases and J by 10 bases. The CDR3 DNA is TGTGCCAGCAGTTTAACCCCCACGTTGGGACAGGGTCCCTACACCTTC. It codes for CASSLTPTLGQGPYTF.